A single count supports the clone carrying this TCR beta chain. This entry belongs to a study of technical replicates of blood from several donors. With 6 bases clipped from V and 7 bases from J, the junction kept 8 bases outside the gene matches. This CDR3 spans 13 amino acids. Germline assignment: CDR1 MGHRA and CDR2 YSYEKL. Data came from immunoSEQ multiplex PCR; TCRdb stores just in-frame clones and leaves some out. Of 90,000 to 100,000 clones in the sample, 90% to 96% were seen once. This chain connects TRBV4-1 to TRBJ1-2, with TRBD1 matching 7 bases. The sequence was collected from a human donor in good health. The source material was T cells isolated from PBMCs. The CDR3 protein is CASRRGQEGGYTF. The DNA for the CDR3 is TGCGCCAGCAGACGAGGACAGGAGGGTGGCTACACCTTC.